This entry lists 30 T cell receptor beta chains sequenced from one sample in a study of molecular identifiers for immune sequencing clone quantification. TCRdb reprocessed the PCR reads with MiXCR, giving one entry per CDR3 protein. The sample lists about 510,000 distinct CDR3 sequences, around 23% seen once, with around 0.8% in the top ten. Sequencing input: naive CD8+ T cells from blood, with Jurkat cell RNA spiked in. Regarding subset: FACS-sorted CD8+CD4-CCR7+CD45RA+ naive T cells. All receptors come from a human donor in good health. Some libraries in this study had Jurkat cell RNA spiked in.

This clonotype was detected only a few times. The genes are TRBV19 and TRBJ2-1, with D maybe TRBD2 (5 bases). This CDR3 comprises 13 residues. The V gene lost 5 bases and the J gene lost 10 bases, with 15 bases spanning the gap. Germline CDR1 reads LNHDA; CDR2 reads SQIVND (reference sequence). CDR3 nucleotides: TGTGCCAGTAGTCCCGCCGGGATCTGGGAGCAGTTCTTC. This translates into CASSPAGIWEQFF.

This clonotype came up many times. The genes are TRBV5-1 and TRBJ2-5; possibly TRBD1 for D (6 bases). The CDR3 runs 17 residues. Trimming took off 4 bases at V and 2 bases at J, with 21 bases between the two ends. Looked up from germline, CDR1 is SGHRS and CDR2 is YFSETQ. The CDR3 DNA reads as TGCGCCAGCAGCGGGCAGAATTCTTTTAGGGGGCAAGAGACCCAGTACTTC. This translates into CASSGQNSFRGQETQYF. Full variable domain (missing parts from reference TRBV5-1 and TRBJ2-5): KAGVTQTPRYLIKTRGQQVTLSCSPISGHRSVSWYQQTPGQGLQFLFEYFSETQRNKGNFPGRFSGRQFSNSRSEMNVSTLELGDSALYLCASSGQNSFRGQETQYFGPGTRLLVL.

Comments on this clonotype: A much larger clonotype is one base distant, so this may be a read error. The CDR3 loop is CASRSSNGLNAEAFF. The CDR3 nucleotides read TGTGCCAGCAGGTCGTCTAACGGGCTCAACGCTGAAGCTTTCTTT. The chain uses TRBV28 and TRBJ1-1; unclear D gene. Looked up from germline, CDR1 is MDHEN and CDR2 is SYDVKM. The germline V and J ends were trimmed by 6 bases and 6 bases, with 20 bases remaining between them. This CDR3 comprises 15 residues.

In this sample, this clonotype turned up a few times. V gene TRBV2 combines with J gene TRBJ1-5, with 9 bases matching TRBD1. The germline V gene encodes CDR1 SNHLY and CDR2 FYNNEI. This CDR3 contains 15 residues. Trimming removed 6 bases from V and 2 bases from J; junction bases left unmatched: 5. Here the CDR3 DNA reads TGTGCCAGCAGGACAGGGGGTCTGGGCAATCAGCCCCAGCATTTT. Translating gives CASRTGGLGNQPQHF.

This clonotype was observed a few times. The chain links TRBV4-2 to TRBJ2-3; 9 positions agree with TRBD2. Germline values: CDR1 LGHNA, CDR2 YNFKEQ. The CDR3 extends over 15 amino acids. V lost 1 base, J lost 4 bases, and 3 bases stayed unmatched. CDR3 residues: CASSQVAGVPDTQYF. For the CDR3, the DNA is TGTGCCAGCAGCCAAGTAGCGGGAGTACCAGATACGCAGTATTTT.

The rearrangement uses TRBV9 and TRBJ2-3, with D possibly matching TRBD2 (5 bases). This CDR3 contains 15 residues. Germline CDR1 and CDR2: SGDLS and YYNGEE. Deletions cut 4 bases from V and 6 bases from J, with 18 bases between. The CDR3 bases are TGTGCCAGCAGCCTAAGTGGAGCGGTGGGCGATACGCAGTATTTT. It specifies CASSLSGAVGDTQYF.

This clonotype was seen at least ten times. As DNA, the CDR3 is TGCGCCAGCAGCTTGGATCTGATGGATCAGCCCCAGCATTTT. Protein product: CASSLDLMDQPQHF. V usage is TRBV5-1 and J usage is TRBJ1-5, with D unclear. Germline values: CDR1 SGHRS, CDR2 YFSETQ. The CDR3 totals 14 residues. Between the trimmed V and J ends, which lost 0 bases and 5 bases, there was a span of 9 bases.

This clonotype has only a few counts. Germline is not matched at one junction end, which may reflect a read error. The chain couples TRBV20-1 to TRBJ2-3; 7 bases line up with TRBD2. CDR1 and CDR2 (germline): DFQATT, SNEGSKA (reference sequence). The CDR3 has 16 residues. DNA of the CDR3: TGCAGTGCTAGGGACTTTGGCGGGGGAGACACAGCTACGCAGTATTTT. Translating gives CSARDFGGGDTATQYF.

This clonotype was detected a few times. The chain employs TRBV24-1 and TRBJ2-5, with 7 bases aligning to TRBD2. The CDR3 is 15 residues long. The ends lost 4 bases at V and 1 base at J; junction bases unmatched: 5. Germline lookup yields CDR1 KGHDR and CDR2 SFDVKD. The CDR3 spells CATSESGDLQETQYF. As DNA, the CDR3 is TGTGCCACCAGTGAGAGCGGGGACCTCCAAGAGACCCAGTACTTC.

The chain uses TRBV7-9 and TRBJ2-6; D is unclear. Germline CDR1 reads SEHNR; CDR2 reads FQNEAQ (reference sequence). This CDR3 spans 16 amino acids. Trimming cost V 1 base and J 1 base, with 8 bases left between them. CDR3 sequence reads: CASSLEGWSGANVLTF. The CDR3 DNA follows: TGTGCCAGCAGCTTAGAGGGCTGGTCTGGGGCCAACGTCCTGACTTTC.

This clonotype was counted between two and nine times. The J gene is TRBJ2-7, the V gene TRBV19; D might be TRBD2 (5 bases). Germline V gives CDR1 LNHDA, CDR2 SQIVND (reference sequence). With 5 bases removed from V and 5 bases from J, the gap between germline ends came to 19 bases. This CDR3 has 15 residues. The CDR3 nucleotides read TGTGCCAGTAGTCTTAAAGCGGAGATAGTGAACGAGCAGTACTTC. This translates into CASSLKAEIVNEQYF.

The chain links TRBV7-2 to TRBJ1-5, with D maybe TRBD1 (5 bases). CDR1 and CDR2 (germline): SGHTA, FQGNSA. V shed 1 base and J shed 0 bases, with 19 bases lying between them. The CDR3 has 19 amino acids. CDR3 in DNA: TGTGCCAGCAGCTTAGGGACCCTCAGGGTAGGTTCTAGCAATCAGCCCCAGCATTTT. Protein product: CASSLGTLRVGSSNQPQHF.

This clonotype has just a few counts. The CDR3 bases are TGTGCCAGCAGCACTTACACTAGCGGGGGCACAGATACGCAGTATTTT. This translates into CASSTYTSGGTDTQYF. V is TRBV7-6 and J is TRBJ2-3, with 10 nucleotides matching TRBD2. This CDR3 is 16 amino acids long. CDR1 is SGHVS, CDR2 FNYEAQ, per germline. V lost 5 bases to trimming and J lost 1 base; unmatched junction nucleotides: 6.

This clonotype showed up many times. The CDR3 nucleotides are TGTGCCAGCAGCCCCTTCGGACAGGGGACCTACGAGCAGTACTTC. It translates to CASSPFGQGTYEQYF. The J gene is TRBJ2-7, the V gene TRBV5-4, with TRBD1 matching 9 bases. V was pared by 4 bases and J by 2 bases, with 7 bases of the junction left unmatched. Germline CDR1 SGHNT, CDR2 YYREEE (reference sequence). The CDR3 totals 15 residues.

The gene calls are TRBV12-3 or TRBV12-4 and TRBJ2-3; 14 bases map to TRBD2. The V gene end was trimmed by 5 bases and the J gene end by 4 bases; junction bases not matched to a gene: 8. The CDR3 loop spans 17 amino acids. In DNA, the CDR3 is TGTGCCAGCAGTCCAGGGACTAGCGGGAGTTTCCCAGATACGCAGTATTTT. Amino acid sequence: CASSPGTSGSFPDTQYF.

This clonotype was counted only a few times. The V and J genes are TRBV7-9 and TRBJ2-2; D is undetermined. The V end was cut by 5 bases, the J end by 6 bases, with 16 bases between. Germline loops: CDR1 SEHNR, CDR2 FQNEAQ (reference sequence). This CDR3 has 15 amino acids. CDR3 sequence: CASSQLTSNAGELFF. As DNA, the CDR3 is TGTGCCAGCAGCCAGCTGACAAGCAACGCCGGGGAGCTGTTTTTT. Together with reference TRBV7-9 and TRBJ2-2, the CDR3 gives the full variable domain: DTGVSQNPRHKITKRGQNVTFRCDPISEHNRLYWYRQTLGQGPEFLTYFQNEAQLEKSRLLSDRFSAERPKGSFSTLEIQRTEQGDSAMYLCASSQLTSNAGELFFGEGSRLTVL.

The chain is built from TRBV7-8 and TRBJ2-5; the match to TRBD2 covers 7 bases. The length of the CDR3 is 16 residues. J was trimmed by 1 base and V by 5 bases; bases with no gene match: 10. In germline, CDR1 is SGHVS, CDR2 FQNEAQ. The CDR3 reads CASSPLLSGVQETQYF. CDR3 DNA sequence: TGTGCCAGCAGCCCACTACTAAGCGGGGTCCAAGAGACCCAGTACTTC.

Many counts were recorded for this clonotype. The chain couples TRBV29-1 to TRBJ2-1, with 8 bases identical to TRBD2. The trim removed 7 bases at V and 1 base at J, leaving 3 bases unmatched. Germline CDR1 is SQVTM and CDR2 is ANQGSEA. The CDR3 is made up of 13 amino acids. The CDR3 DNA reads TGCAGCGCCCGACTAGCGTCCTACAATGAGCAGTTCTTC. Amino acid sequence: CSARLASYNEQFF.

With respect to this clonotype: A single base separates this from a much larger clone, so it may be a read error. The chain is built from TRBV29-1 and TRBJ2-1; 10 bases agree with TRBD1. CDR3 length equals 15 residues. Looked up from germline, CDR1 is SQVTM and CDR2 is ANQGSEA. V dropped 4 bases and J dropped 6; count of bases not matched to a gene: 9. CDR3 nucleotides: TGCAGCGTTGTACAACTCCGGGACAGGGGCAATGAGCAGTTCTTC. Protein product: CSVVQLRDRGNEQFF.

The sample holds many counts of this clonotype. The V and J genes are TRBV19 and TRBJ2-3; 8 bases align to TRBD1. J lost 3 bases, V lost 5 bases, and 19 bases had no gene match. Germline CDR1 reads LNHDA; CDR2 reads SQIVND (reference sequence). CDR3 size: 19 residues. Here the CDR3 reads CASSVGFAGGSYRTDTQYF. The CDR3 DNA is TGTGCCAGTAGTGTGGGTTTTGCAGGGGGCAGTTACCGGACAGATACGCAGTATTTT.

The chain carries TRBV19 and TRBJ2-7; D not certain. The CDR3 runs to 13 residues. Per the germline V gene, CDR1 is LNHDA and CDR2 is SQIVND (reference sequence). Trimming took off 3 bases at V and 0 bases at J, with 6 bases between the two ends. The DNA of the CDR3 is TGTGCCAGTAGTATTGGGATCTCCTACGAGCAGTACTTC. Translation gives CASSIGISYEQYF.

Concerning this clonotype: It is likely a read error, because the conserved phenylalanine at the end of the CDR3 is missing. The rearrangement joins TRBV7-8 to TRBJ1-1; D is unclear. This CDR3 has 13 amino acids. Germline V CDR1 and CDR2: SGHVS, FQNEAQ. The V gene lost 3 bases and the J gene lost 7 bases, with 12 bases spanning the gap. The CDR3 sequence: CASSFDTYNEAFS. CDR3 nucleotides: TGTGCCAGCAGCTTCGACACATATAATGAAGCTTTCTCT.

This clonotype turned up a few times. This chain connects TRBV9 to TRBJ1-1; a possible D gene is TRBD1 (5 bases). The CDR3 loop spans 14 amino acids. V gave up 2 bases and J gave up 0 bases, with 8 bases separating them. Germline V gene data show CDR1 as SGDLS and CDR2 as YYNGEE. The CDR3: CASSVTDVNTEAFF. The CDR3 DNA is TGTGCCAGCAGCGTGACAGACGTGAACACTGAAGCTTTCTTT.

The chain employs TRBV7-9 and TRBJ2-7; 7 nucleotides match TRBD1. This CDR3 is 13 amino acids long. Per the germline V gene, CDR1 is SEHNR and CDR2 is FQNEAQ (reference sequence). J was trimmed by 5 bases and V by 4 bases; bases with no gene match: 5. Here the CDR3 reads CASSSDRAHEQYF. The CDR3 nucleotides read TGTGCCAGCAGCTCCGACAGGGCACACGAGCAGTACTTC.

This chain connects TRBV7-9 to TRBJ1-2; 10 bases are shared with TRBD1. The V gene end was trimmed by 1 base and the J gene end by 6 bases; junction bases not matched to a gene: 5. CDR1 SEHNR and CDR2 FQNEAQ come from the germline V gene (reference sequence). The CDR3 covers 15 residues. The CDR3 coding sequence is TGTGCCAGCAGCTTAGAAAGGGACAGGGGCCATGGCTACACCTTC. This sequence encodes CASSLERDRGHGYTF. Filled out from reference TRBV7-9 and TRBJ1-2, the complete variable domain reads DTGVSQNPRHKITKRGQNVTFRCDPISEHNRLYWYRQTLGQGPEFLTYFQNEAQLEKSRLLSDRFSAERPKGSFSTLEIQRTEQGDSAMYLCASSLERDRGHGYTFGSGTRLTVV.

This clonotype has just a few counts. This chain uses TRBV2 with TRBJ1-5, with 9 bases lining up with TRBD1. V was pared by 6 bases and J by 5 bases, with 8 bases of the junction left unmatched. Germline CDR1 and CDR2: SNHLY and FYNNEI. This CDR3 contains 15 residues. The CDR3 loop is CASSGDREGDQPQHF. The CDR3 nucleotides read TGTGCCAGCAGCGGGGACAGGGAAGGCGATCAGCCCCAGCATTTT.

This clonotype was recorded a few times. The rearrangement links TRBV7-8 to TRBJ2-7, with D perhaps matching TRBD2 (6 bases). The ends were cut back, 6 bases at V and 5 bases at J, with 20 bases in the middle. The V gene's germline CDR1 is SGHVS and CDR2 FQNEAQ. This CDR3 comprises 15 residues. For the CDR3, the DNA is TGTGCCAGCAGTCCAACCCCGGGACTCGGGAACGAGCAGTACTTC. Translation gives CASSPTPGLGNEQYF.

This clonotype was found a few times. CDR3 in DNA: TGTGCCAGCTCCCCCCCAGGGTATAACACCGGGGAGCTGTTTTTT. It encodes CASSPPGYNTGELFF. V is TRBV19 and J is TRBJ2-2; D is perhaps TRBD1 (5 bases). The germline V gene has CDR1 LNHDA and CDR2 SQIVND (reference sequence). Trimming took 9 bases from V and 2 from J, leaving 16 bases between them. This CDR3 region has 15 residues.

About this clonotype: Possible read error: a much larger clone is one base away. This sequence joins TRBV27 and TRBJ2-4; D is unresolved. The germline gives CDR1 MNHEY, CDR2 SMNVEV (reference sequence). This CDR3 region has 17 residues. V lost 5 bases and J lost 0, with 17 bases in between. The CDR3 nucleotides are TGTGCCAGCAGTCCATTATGCGGAAAACTAGCCAAAAACATTCAGTACTTC. It codes for CASSPLCGKLAKNIQYF.

The genes are TRBV7-2 and TRBJ1-1; the match to TRBD1 covers 8 bases. In germline, CDR1 is SGHTA, CDR2 FQGNSA. J gave up 3 bases and V 1 base, and 7 bases lay outside the gene matches. CDR3 length: 16 residues. The CDR3 reads CASSLVGTGGYTEAFF. For the CDR3, the DNA is TGTGCCAGCAGCTTAGTGGGAACAGGGGGGTACACTGAAGCTTTCTTT.